This T cell receptor beta chain is from a study of graft-versus-host responses after intestinal transplantation. Findings and limits, study-wide: An association linked early post-transplant HvG declines with peak circulating GvH clone levels.

The table came from immunoSEQ multiplex PCR; TCRdb's copy has only in-frame clones and leaves some out. The table has 25,000 to 30,000 clones, about 80% seen once. Trimming stripped 5 bases from V and 1 base from J, with 14 bases between. This CDR3 has 15 amino acids. Germline CDR1 SGHAT, CDR2 FQNNGV. A few counts support this clone. Its antigen is not known. Both intraepithelial and lamina propria lymphocytes were released by processing graft tissue. The rearrangement uses TRBV11-2 and TRBJ1-2, with unresolved D. The input for sequencing was ileum tissue, taken 98 days after intestinal transplantation. This sequence originates from a human patient who received an intestinal transplant, so some T cells may come from the graft donor. For the CDR3, the DNA is TGTGCCAGCAGCACCTCTCCGGTTGGTAACTATGGCTACACCTTC. This codes for CASSTSPVGNYGYTF.